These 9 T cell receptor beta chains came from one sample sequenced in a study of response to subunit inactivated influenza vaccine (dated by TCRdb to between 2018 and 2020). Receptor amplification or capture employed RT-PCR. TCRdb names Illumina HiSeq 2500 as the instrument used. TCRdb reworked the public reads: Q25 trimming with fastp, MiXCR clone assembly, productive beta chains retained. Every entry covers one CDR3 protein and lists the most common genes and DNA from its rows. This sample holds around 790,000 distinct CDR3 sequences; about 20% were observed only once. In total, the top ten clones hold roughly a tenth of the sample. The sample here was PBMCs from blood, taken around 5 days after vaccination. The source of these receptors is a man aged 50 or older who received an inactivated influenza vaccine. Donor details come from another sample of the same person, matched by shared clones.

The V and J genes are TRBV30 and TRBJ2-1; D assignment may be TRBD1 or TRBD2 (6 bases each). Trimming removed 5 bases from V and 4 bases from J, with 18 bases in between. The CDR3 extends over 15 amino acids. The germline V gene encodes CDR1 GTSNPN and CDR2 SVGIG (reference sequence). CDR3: CAWGGLALTYNEQFF. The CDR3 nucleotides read TGTGCCTGGGGGGGCCTAGCGCTAACTTACAATGAGCAGTTCTTC.

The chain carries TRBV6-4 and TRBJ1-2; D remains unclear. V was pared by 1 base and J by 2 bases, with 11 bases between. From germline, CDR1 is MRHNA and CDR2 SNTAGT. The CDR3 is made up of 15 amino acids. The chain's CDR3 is CASSDYPGANYGYTF. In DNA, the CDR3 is TGTGCCAGCAGTGACTATCCAGGAGCCAACTATGGCTACACCTTC.

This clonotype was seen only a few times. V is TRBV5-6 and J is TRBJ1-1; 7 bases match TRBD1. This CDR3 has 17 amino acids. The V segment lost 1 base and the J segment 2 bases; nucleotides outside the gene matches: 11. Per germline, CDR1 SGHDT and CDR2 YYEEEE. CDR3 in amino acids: CASSLYGRGDYNTEAFF. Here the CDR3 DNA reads TGTGCCAGCAGCTTGTATGGCAGGGGGGATTATAACACTGAAGCTTTCTTT. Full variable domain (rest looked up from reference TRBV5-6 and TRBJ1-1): DAGVTQSPTHLIKTRGQQVTLRCSPKSGHDTVSWYQQALGQGPQFIFQYYEEEERQRGNFPDRFSGHQFPNYSSELNVNALLLGDSALYLCASSLYGRGDYNTEAFFGQGTRLTVV.

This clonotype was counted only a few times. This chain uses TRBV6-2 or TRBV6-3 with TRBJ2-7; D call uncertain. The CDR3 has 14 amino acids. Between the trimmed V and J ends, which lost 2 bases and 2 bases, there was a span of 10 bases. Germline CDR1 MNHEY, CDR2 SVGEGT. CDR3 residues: CASSYVGSTYEQYF. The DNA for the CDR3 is TGTGCCAGCAGTTACGTGGGATCCACCTACGAGCAGTACTTC.

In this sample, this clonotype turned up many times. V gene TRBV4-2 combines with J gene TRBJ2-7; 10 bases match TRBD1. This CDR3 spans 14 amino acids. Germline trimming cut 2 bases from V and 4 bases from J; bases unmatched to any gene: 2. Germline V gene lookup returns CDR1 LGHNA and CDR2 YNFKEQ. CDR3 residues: CASSQSGQGYEQYF. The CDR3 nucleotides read TGTGCCAGCAGCCAATCGGGACAGGGGTACGAGCAGTACTTC.

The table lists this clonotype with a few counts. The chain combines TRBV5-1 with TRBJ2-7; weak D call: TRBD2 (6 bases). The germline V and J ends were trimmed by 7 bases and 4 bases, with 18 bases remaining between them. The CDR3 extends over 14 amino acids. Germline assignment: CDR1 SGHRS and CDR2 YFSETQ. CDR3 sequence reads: CASGRSGGSYEQYF. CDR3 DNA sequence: TGCGCCAGCGGCCGTTCTGGGGGGTCGTACGAGCAGTACTTC.

CDR3 sequence: CASSLVRPGLAGTTDTQYF. In nucleotides, the CDR3 is TGTGCCAGCAGTTTAGTACGGCCGGGGCTAGCGGGGACCACAGATACGCAGTATTTT. The chain carries TRBV12-3 or TRBV12-4 and TRBJ2-3; 9 bases match TRBD2. Trimming took 1 base from V and 2 from J; bases not matched to a gene: 13. This CDR3 region has 19 residues.

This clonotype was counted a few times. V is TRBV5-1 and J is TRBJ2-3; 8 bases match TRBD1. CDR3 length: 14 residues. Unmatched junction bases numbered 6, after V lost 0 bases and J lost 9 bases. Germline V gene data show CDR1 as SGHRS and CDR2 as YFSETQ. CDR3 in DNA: TGCGCCAGCAGCTTGGGGGGACAGGCCGACACGCAGTATTTT. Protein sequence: CASSLGGQADTQYF.

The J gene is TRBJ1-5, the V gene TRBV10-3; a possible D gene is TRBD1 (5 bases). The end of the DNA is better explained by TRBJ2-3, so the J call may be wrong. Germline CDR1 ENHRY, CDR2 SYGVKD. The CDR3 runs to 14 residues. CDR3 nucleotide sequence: TGTGCCTCCCGGGCCACTGACAGCAATCAGCCCCAGTATTTT. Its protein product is CASRATDSNQPQYF.